This TCR beta chain originates from a study of T cell changes during pregnancy in multiple sclerosis. This clone was seen a single time. The V and J ends lost 4 bases and 6 bases, in that order; junction bases with no gene match: 3. The V gene's germline CDR1 is SGHRS and CDR2 YFSETQ. The CDR3 totals 13 residues. Assay used: immunoSEQ multiplex PCR; TCRdb lists only in-frame clones, some missing. The data show about 41,000 clones, with over 90% seen just once and around 7% held by the top ten. The sample consisted of CD8+ T cells from peripheral blood mononuclear cells, taken in the third trimester of pregnancy. The sequence was collected from a female donor with multiple sclerosis, enrolled in a pregnancy study. The chain employs TRBV5-1 and TRBJ1-4; 7 bases match TRBD1. CDR3 region: CASSEGADEKLFF. DNA of the CDR3: TGCGCCAGCAGCGAGGGGGCCGATGAAAAACTGTTTTTT. Using reference TRBV5-1 and TRBJ1-4 for the parts outside the CDR3, the full variable domain is KAGVTQTPRYLIKTRGQQVTLSCSPISGHRSVSWYQQTPGQGLQFLFEYFSETQRNKGNFPGRFSGRQFSNSRSEMNVSTLELGDSALYLCASSEGADEKLFFGSGTQLSVL.